Below, 18 T cell receptor beta chains from the same sample are listed, as sequenced in a study of beta chain features in type 1 diabetes. Every isolated RNA sample was fully reverse transcribed, so sequencing captured expressed TCRB transcripts. The method was immunoSEQ multiplex PCR; TCRdb's version includes in-frame clones alone and lacks a portion of them. This repertoire shows 400,000 or so clones, roughly an eighth found once; its top ten account for around 0.01%. Study-level points and caveats: TCRB CDR3s were moderately but significantly shorter in Type 1 diabetes patients in all four CD4+ subsets.

No antigen has been assigned to these receptors. Input material: naive CD4+ T cells from blood. These receptors originate from a young woman with type 1 diabetes.

This clone occurred once. The J gene is TRBJ1-2, the V gene TRBV19; D gene uncertain. The V end was cut by 6 bases, the J end by 7 bases, with 15 bases between. The CDR3 consists of 13 residues. Germline CDR1 reads LNHDA; CDR2 reads SQIVND (reference sequence). CDR3 sequence reads: CASRHRGGSGYTF. CDR3 nucleotide sequence: TGTGCCAGTAGACACCGGGGAGGAAGTGGCTACACCTTC.

This rearrangement joins TRBV2 to TRBJ1-1; D is unresolved. The CDR3 runs 13 residues. The ends were cut back, 7 bases at V and 2 bases at J, with 11 bases in the middle. Looked up from germline, CDR1 is SNHLY and CDR2 is FYNNEI. The CDR3 DNA sequence: TGTGCCAGCAAGTCGGAGTTTAACACTGAAGCTTTCTTT. Translated: CASKSEFNTEAFF.

The V gene is TRBV7-9, the J gene TRBJ1-1; TRBD1 might be the D (6 bases). V lost 2 bases to trimming and J lost 5 bases, with 15 bases between them. Germline V lookup: CDR1 SEHNR, CDR2 FQNEAQ (reference sequence). The CDR3 loop spans 15 amino acids. The CDR3 DNA reads as TGTGCCAGCAGCTTAAGAGGTGAGGGGACAACTGAAGCTTTCTTT. This codes for CASSLRGEGTTEAFF.

This chain links TRBV19 with TRBJ2-5, with D possibly being TRBD1 (6 bases). The ends were cut back, 5 bases at V and 4 bases at J, with 8 bases in the middle. Germline V gene lookup returns CDR1 LNHDA and CDR2 SQIVND (reference sequence). This CDR3 contains 12 residues. The CDR3 DNA sequence: TGTGCCAGTAGTTTCAGGGGAGAGACCCAGTACTTC. Translation gives CASSFRGETQYF.

This clone has more than one count but fewer than ten. This chain connects TRBV6-6 to TRBJ2-1; 13 nucleotides align to TRBD2. The germline CDR1 and CDR2 sequences are MNHNY and SVGAGI (reference sequence). Germline trimming cut 5 bases from V and 6 bases from J; bases unmatched to any gene: 7. This CDR3 comprises 16 residues. The CDR3 sequence: CASSQILAGGFNEQFF. The CDR3 DNA reads as TGTGCCAGCAGTCAAATACTAGCGGGAGGGTTCAATGAGCAGTTCTTC.

Notes on this clone: Additional DNA sequences in this sample encode the identical CDR3. The chain combines TRBV4-3 with TRBJ1-1; D gene uncertain. Trimming removed 0 bases at V and 1 base at J, with 6 bases between. CDR3 length: 14 residues. Germline assignment: CDR1 LGHNA and CDR2 YSLEER. In DNA form, the CDR3 reads TGCGCCAGCAGCCAAGATCGCGGGAACACTGAAGCTTTCTTT. The encoded protein is CASSQDRGNTEAFF.

CDR3 in DNA: TGTGCCAGTAGCCCGACAGGGACTCAGCCCCAGCATTTT. Protein sequence: CASSPTGTQPQHF. The gene calls are TRBV19 and TRBJ1-5; 7 positions match TRBD1. The CDR3 is made up of 13 amino acids. The V segment lost 6 bases and the J segment 6 bases; nucleotides outside the gene matches: 5. Germline lookup yields CDR1 LNHDA and CDR2 SQIVND (reference sequence). The full variable domain, in which reference TRBV19 and TRBJ1-5 provide the parts outside the CDR3, is DGGITQSPKYLFRKEGQNVTLSCEQNLNHDAMYWYRQDPGQGLRLIYYSQIVNDFQKGDIAEGYSVSREKKESFPLTVTSAQKNPTAFYLCASSPTGTQPQHFGDGTRLSIL.

This chain connects TRBV5-1 to TRBJ2-3; 10 bases align to TRBD2. The CDR3 is made up of 17 amino acids. Germline V lookup: CDR1 SGHRS, CDR2 YFSETQ. J was trimmed by 4 bases and V by 3 bases; bases with no gene match: 11. The CDR3 protein is CASSSAKRGGTADTQYF. The CDR3 bases are TGCGCCAGCAGCTCCGCTAAGCGGGGGGGGACAGCAGATACGCAGTATTTT. The complete variable domain, with remaining parts taken from reference TRBV5-1 and TRBJ2-3, reads KAGVTQTPRYLIKTRGQQVTLSCSPISGHRSVSWYQQTPGQGLQFLFEYFSETQRNKGNFPGRFSGRQFSNSRSEMNVSTLELGDSALYLCASSSAKRGGTADTQYFGPGTRLTVL.

The CDR3: CASSQVDKDSYEQYF. The CDR3 region has the DNA TGCGCCAGCAGCCAAGTCGACAAGGACTCCTACGAGCAGTACTTC. This sequence joins TRBV4-1 and TRBJ2-7, with no clear D. The CDR3 sequence is 15 residues long. CDR1 is MGHRA and CDR2 is YSYEKL in the germline V gene. Trimming shortened V by 1 base and J by 0 bases, and 10 bases separated the two germline ends.

This clone was observed a handful of times. The chain combines TRBV29-1 with TRBJ1-5; no firm D call. CDR3 length: 13 residues. V shed 6 bases and J shed 0 bases, with 9 bases lying between them. Looked up from germline, CDR1 is SQVTM and CDR2 is ANQGSEA. CDR3 sequence (DNA): TGCAGCGTCGTTACAGTTAGCAATCAGCCCCAGCATTTT. Translation: CSVVTVSNQPQHF.

This clone was recorded a few times. The V call is TRBV4-3, the J call TRBJ2-4; D is perhaps TRBD1 (5 bases). V gave up 1 base and J gave up 6 bases, with 13 bases separating them. CDR1 is LGHNA, CDR2 YSLEER, per germline. The CDR3 has 15 residues. The CDR3 protein is CASSQALETGNIQYF. CDR3 bases: TGCGCCAGCAGCCAAGCACTGGAAACAGGAAACATTCAGTACTTC.

The chain has TRBV4-3 and TRBJ1-4; no firm D call. Germline loops: CDR1 LGHNA, CDR2 YSLEER. The CDR3 has 13 residues. Trimming took off 1 base at V and 5 bases at J, with 5 bases between the two ends. In nucleotides, the CDR3 is TGCGCCAGCAGCCAAGTTCTCAATGAAAAACTGTTTTTT. Protein sequence: CASSQVLNEKLFF.

This clone was observed a handful of times. The chain's CDR3 is CASRVAAIREAFF. CDR3 coding DNA: TGTGCCAGCAGGGTGGCAGCCATCAGGGAAGCTTTCTTT. The rearrangement uses TRBV27 and TRBJ1-1; D gene ambiguous. Germline V gene data show CDR1 as MNHEY and CDR2 as SMNVEV (reference sequence). The V and J ends lost 6 bases and 8 bases respectively, with 16 bases between them. CDR3 size: 13 residues.

CDR3 in DNA: TGTGCCATCAGTGGTCGGGCGATGGGGAGCGGCCGCTACAATGAGCAGTTCTTC. Protein sequence: CAISGRAMGSGRYNEQFF. The V and J genes are TRBV10-3 and TRBJ2-1; D is possibly TRBD2 (5 bases). The CDR3 sequence is 18 residues long. Per germline, CDR1 ENHRY and CDR2 SYGVKD. Trimming cost V 4 bases and J 3 bases, with 22 bases left between them.

There are a few counts of this clone. J is TRBJ2-7 and V is TRBV7-2; 8 bases match TRBD1. Germline loops: CDR1 SGHTA, CDR2 FQGNSA. CDR3 length equals 16 residues. With V trimmed by 1 base and J by 0 bases, 5 bases remained unmatched. The CDR3 DNA is TGTGCCAGCAGCTTAGAGACAGGGGTCTCCTCCTACGAGCAGTACTTC. It translates to CASSLETGVSSYEQYF.

In this sample, this clone turned up a few times. V gene TRBV6-5 combines with J gene TRBJ2-1; TRBD2 matches at 13 bases. V gave up 6 bases and J gave up 10 bases; unmatched junction bases: 3. This CDR3 is built from 13 residues. Germline V lookup: CDR1 MNHEY, CDR2 SVGAGI. The chain's CDR3 is CASRKGLAGEQFF. CDR3 DNA sequence: TGTGCCAGCAGAAAGGGACTAGCGGGGGAGCAGTTCTTC.

This clone was counted between two and nine times. The CDR3 protein is CSVLRAGGRETQYF. CDR3 nucleotide sequence: TGCAGCGTACTCCGGGCAGGGGGCCGAGAGACCCAGTACTTC. The chain is built from TRBV29-1 and TRBJ2-5, with 8 nucleotides matching TRBD1. The CDR3 has 14 amino acids. The V gene's germline CDR1 is SQVTM and CDR2 ANQGSEA. Germline trimming cut 6 bases from V and 4 bases from J; bases unmatched to any gene: 10.

J is TRBJ2-3 and V is TRBV2; the match to TRBD2 covers 15 bases. Trimming at V came to 8 bases and at J to 5 bases, leaving 2 bases not matched to a gene. The germline gives CDR1 SNHLY, CDR2 FYNNEI. The CDR3 has 14 residues. CDR3 protein: CASRGLAGGDTQYF. As DNA, the CDR3 is TGTGCCAGCCGGGGACTAGCGGGGGGAGATACGCAGTATTTT.